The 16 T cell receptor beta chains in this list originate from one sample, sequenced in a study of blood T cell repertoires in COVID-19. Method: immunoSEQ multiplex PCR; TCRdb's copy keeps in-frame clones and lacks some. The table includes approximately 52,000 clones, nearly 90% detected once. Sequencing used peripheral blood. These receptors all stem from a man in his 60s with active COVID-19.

The CDR3 DNA is TGTGCCACCTCGCGACACAGCAATCAGCCCCAGCATTTT. It yields the protein CATSRHSNQPQHF. The chain carries TRBV6-5 and TRBJ1-5, with no clear D. Per germline, CDR1 MNHEY and CDR2 SVGAGI. The CDR3 covers 13 residues. Trimming removed 10 bases from V and 1 base from J, with 11 bases in between.

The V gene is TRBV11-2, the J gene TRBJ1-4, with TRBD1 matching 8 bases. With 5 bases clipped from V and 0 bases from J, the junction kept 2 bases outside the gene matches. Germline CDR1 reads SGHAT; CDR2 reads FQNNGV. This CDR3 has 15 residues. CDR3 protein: CASSRRGPTNEKLFF. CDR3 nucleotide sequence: TGTGCCAGCAGCCGCAGGGGGCCAACTAATGAAAAACTGTTTTTT.

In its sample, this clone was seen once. CDR3 loop: CASKLAGGVNEQFF. CDR3 DNA sequence: TGTGCCAGCAAACTAGCGGGAGGGGTCAATGAGCAGTTCTTC. This chain connects TRBV19 to TRBJ2-1; 13 nucleotides align to TRBD2. Trimming cost V 9 bases and J 6 bases; bases outside gene matches: 5. Germline CDR1 and CDR2: LNHDA and SQIVND (reference sequence). The CDR3 covers 14 residues.

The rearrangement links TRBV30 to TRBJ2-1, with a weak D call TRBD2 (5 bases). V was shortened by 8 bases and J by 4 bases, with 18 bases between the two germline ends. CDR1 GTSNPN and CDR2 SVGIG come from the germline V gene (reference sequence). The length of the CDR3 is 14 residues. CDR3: CARSSLSGYNEQFF. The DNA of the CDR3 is TGTGCCCGGTCTAGTCTCTCGGGATACAATGAGCAGTTCTTC.

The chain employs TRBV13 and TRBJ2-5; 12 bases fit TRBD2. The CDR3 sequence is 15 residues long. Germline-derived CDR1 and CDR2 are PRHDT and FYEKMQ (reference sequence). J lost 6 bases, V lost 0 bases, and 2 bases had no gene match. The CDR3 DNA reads TGTGCCAGCAGCTTAGGACTAGCGGGAGGACAGACCCAGTACTTC. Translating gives CASSLGLAGGQTQYF.

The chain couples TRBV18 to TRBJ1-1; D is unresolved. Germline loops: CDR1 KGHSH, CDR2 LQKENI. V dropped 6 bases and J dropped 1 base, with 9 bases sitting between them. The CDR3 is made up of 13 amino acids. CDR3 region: CASSPTSNTEAFF. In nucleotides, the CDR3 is TGTGCCAGCTCCCCGACATCGAACACTGAAGCTTTCTTT.

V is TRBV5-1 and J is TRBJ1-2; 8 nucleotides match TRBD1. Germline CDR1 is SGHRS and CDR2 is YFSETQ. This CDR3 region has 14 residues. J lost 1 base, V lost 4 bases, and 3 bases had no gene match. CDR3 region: CASSPGQGNYGYTF. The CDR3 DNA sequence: TGCGCCAGCAGCCCCGGACAGGGTAACTATGGCTACACCTTC.

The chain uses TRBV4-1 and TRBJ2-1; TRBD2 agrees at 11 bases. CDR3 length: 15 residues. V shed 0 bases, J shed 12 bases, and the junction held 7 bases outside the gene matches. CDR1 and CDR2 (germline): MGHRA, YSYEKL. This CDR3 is CASSQDRLAGRRQFF. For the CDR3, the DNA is TGCGCCAGCAGCCAAGATAGACTAGCGGGACGTCGGCAGTTCTTC.

The CDR3 nucleotides are TGTGCCAGAACCCCTTTCCAGCGATTCTCCTACAATGAGCAGTTCTTC. This codes for CARTPFQRFSYNEQFF. The rearrangement links TRBV5-3 to TRBJ2-1; D ambiguous. TRBV5-3 belongs to the ORF category, with a function that is uncertain. CDR3 size: 16 residues. V lost 6 bases to trimming and J lost 0 bases, with 16 bases between them.

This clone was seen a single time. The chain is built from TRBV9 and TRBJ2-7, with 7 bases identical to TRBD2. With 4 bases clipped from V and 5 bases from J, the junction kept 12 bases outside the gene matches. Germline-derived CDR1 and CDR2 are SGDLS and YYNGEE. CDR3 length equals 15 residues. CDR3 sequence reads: CASSPGTTGGDEQYF. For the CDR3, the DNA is TGTGCCAGCAGCCCCGGGACTACCGGTGGGGACGAGCAGTACTTC.

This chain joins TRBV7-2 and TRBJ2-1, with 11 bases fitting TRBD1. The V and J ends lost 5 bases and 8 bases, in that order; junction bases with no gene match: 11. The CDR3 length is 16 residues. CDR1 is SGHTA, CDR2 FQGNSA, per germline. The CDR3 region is CASSVTRDRGADEQFF. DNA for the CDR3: TGTGCCAGCAGCGTCACGCGGGACAGGGGGGCGGATGAGCAGTTCTTC.

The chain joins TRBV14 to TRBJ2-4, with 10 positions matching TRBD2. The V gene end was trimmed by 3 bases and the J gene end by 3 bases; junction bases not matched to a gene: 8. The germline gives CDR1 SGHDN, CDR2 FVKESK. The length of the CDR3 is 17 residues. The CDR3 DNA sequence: TGTGCCAGCAGCCACGGGCGACTAGCGGGTAACAAAAACATTCAGTACTTC. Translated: CASSHGRLAGNKNIQYF.

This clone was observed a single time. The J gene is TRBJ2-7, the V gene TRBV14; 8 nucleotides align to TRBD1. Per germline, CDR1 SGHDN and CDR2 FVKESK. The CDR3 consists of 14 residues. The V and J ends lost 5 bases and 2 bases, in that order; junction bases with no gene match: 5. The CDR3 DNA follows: TGTGCCAGCAGCTTCAAACAGGGGGCCTACGAGCAGTACTTC. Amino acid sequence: CASSFKQGAYEQYF.

The CDR3 is CASSRGLAGGYREQFF. DNA for the CDR3: TGTGCCAGCAGTCGAGGGCTAGCGGGAGGGTACCGTGAGCAGTTCTTC. V usage is TRBV6-6 and J usage is TRBJ2-1; 12 bases agree with TRBD2. The CDR3 has 16 residues. The junction had 11 bases not matched to a gene; V was cut back by 5 bases and J by 9 bases. The germline V gene encodes CDR1 MNHNY and CDR2 SVGAGI (reference sequence).

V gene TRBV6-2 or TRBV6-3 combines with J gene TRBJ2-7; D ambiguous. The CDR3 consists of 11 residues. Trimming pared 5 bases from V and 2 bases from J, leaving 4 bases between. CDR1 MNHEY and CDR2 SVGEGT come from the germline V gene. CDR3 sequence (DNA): TGTGCCAGCAGTCCAGCCTACGAGCAGTACTTC. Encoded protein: CASSPAYEQYF.

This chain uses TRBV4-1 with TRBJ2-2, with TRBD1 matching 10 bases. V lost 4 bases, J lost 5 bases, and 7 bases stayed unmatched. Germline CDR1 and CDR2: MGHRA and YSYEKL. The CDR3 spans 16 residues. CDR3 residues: CASSPDRGRWTGELFF. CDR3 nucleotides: TGCGCCAGCAGCCCTGACAGGGGGCGATGGACCGGGGAGCTGTTTTTT.